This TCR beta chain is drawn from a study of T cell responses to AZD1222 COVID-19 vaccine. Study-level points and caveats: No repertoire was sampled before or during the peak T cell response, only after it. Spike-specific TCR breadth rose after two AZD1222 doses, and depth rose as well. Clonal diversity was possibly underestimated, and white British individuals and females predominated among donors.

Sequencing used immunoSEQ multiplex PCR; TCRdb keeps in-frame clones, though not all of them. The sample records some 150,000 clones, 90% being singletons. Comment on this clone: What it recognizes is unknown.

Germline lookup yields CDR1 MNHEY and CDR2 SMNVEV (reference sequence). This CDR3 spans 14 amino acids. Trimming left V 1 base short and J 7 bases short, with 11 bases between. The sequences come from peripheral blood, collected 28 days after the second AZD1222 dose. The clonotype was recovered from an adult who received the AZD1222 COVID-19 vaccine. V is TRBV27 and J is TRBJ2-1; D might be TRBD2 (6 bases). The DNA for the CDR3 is TGTGCCAGCAGTTTATGGAGGGGTTTGAATGAGCAGTTCTTC. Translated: CASSLWRGLNEQFF.